Each of the 3 T cell receptor beta chains below was sequenced from the same sample in a study of blood T cell repertoires in COVID-19. TCRdb keeps only in-frame clones here, not all; method: immunoSEQ multiplex PCR. The sample contains about 200,000 clones, 86% of which appear only once. Sequenced: PBMCs or T cells enriched from blood (not recorded which). The receptors derive from a woman under 40 who had been exposed to COVID-19.

The V call is TRBV5-1, the J call TRBJ2-5; D remains ambiguous. The V and J ends lost 1 base and 2 bases respectively, with 12 bases between them. The length of the CDR3 is 15 residues. Per the germline V gene, CDR1 is SGHRS and CDR2 is YFSETQ. The CDR3 sequence is CASSLMATTQETQYF. CDR3 DNA sequence: TGCGCCAGCAGCTTGATGGCGACAACGCAAGAGACCCAGTACTTC.

The rearrangement uses TRBV6-5 and TRBJ1-4; TRBD1 is a possible D gene (6 bases). This CDR3 spans 14 amino acids. Trimming took off 0 bases at V and 7 bases at J, with 9 bases between the two ends. Germline loops: CDR1 MNHEY, CDR2 SVGAGI. The CDR3 DNA reads TGTGCCAGCAGTTACTCCCAGGGGAGTGAAAAACTGTTTTTT. This sequence encodes CASSYSQGSEKLFF.

The chain recombines TRBV11-2 with TRBJ1-1; 12 bases map to TRBD1. Trimming cost V 7 bases and J 0 bases; bases outside gene matches: 12. The germline V gene encodes CDR1 SGHAT and CDR2 FQNNGV. CDR3 length equals 18 residues. CDR3 region: CASNAYPGTGGLNTEAFF. CDR3 coding DNA: TGTGCCAGCAATGCCTACCCCGGGACAGGGGGCCTGAACACTGAAGCTTTCTTT.